These T cell receptor beta chains were read from a single sample in a study of beta chain features in type 1 diabetes. TCRdb keeps only in-frame clones here, not all; method: immunoSEQ multiplex PCR. The table includes roughly 700,000 clones, over 10% detected once. Sequenced material: naive CD4+ T cells from blood. These receptors came from a man younger than 35 with type 1 diabetes. CDR3s include the opening cysteine and the closing phenylalanine or tryptophan. A D gene is named only where the DNA matches it firmly. Clone size appears in some rows only: once, few, many, or a class for an expanded clone.

abundance,v_gene,d_gene,j_gene,CDR3aa,CDR3nt
-,TRBV6-6,-,TRBJ2-1,CASSQAEGLGEQFF,TGTGCCAGCAGTCAGGCCGAGGGTCTCGGTGAGCAGTTCTTC
few,TRBV6-6,TRBD1,TRBJ1-6,CASTVTGTADPPLHF,TGTGCCAGCACCGTTACAGGGACAGCCGATCCACCCCTCCACTTT
few,TRBV29-1,-,TRBJ1-1,CSVGEGNPEAFF,TGCAGCGTTGGTGAGGGAAATCCTGAAGCTTTCTTT
-,TRBV19,-,TRBJ1-6,CASSIGGVNSPLHF,TGTGCCAGTAGTATAGGGGGGGTTAATTCACCCCTCCACTTT
-,TRBV7-2,-,TRBJ2-7,CASSAAGYEQYF,TGTGCCAGCAGCGCAGCGGGCTACGAGCAGTACTTC
-,TRBV7-9,TRBD1,TRBJ2-7,CASSLRDRDHEQYF,TGTGCCAGCAGCTTAAGGGACAGGGACCACGAGCAGTACTTC
few,TRBV9,-,TRBJ1-1,CASSELTGNTEAFF,TGTGCCAGCAGCGAGTTGACGGGTAACACTGAAGCTTTCTTT
-,TRBV4-1,TRBD2,TRBJ2-5,CASSQEALAGGPQETQYF,TGCGCCAGCAGCCAAGAAGCCCTAGCGGGGGGGCCCCAAGAGACCCAGTACTTC
few,TRBV7-8,-,TRBJ1-5,CASSLERLLTGYQPQHF,TGTGCCAGCAGCTTAGAAAGGTTGCTTACAGGGTACCAGCCCCAGCATTTT
few,TRBV10-3,TRBD1,TRBJ1-1,CAIRGTGPEYTEAFF,TGTGCCATCAGAGGGACAGGACCAGAATACACTGAAGCTTTCTTT
-,TRBV4-1,TRBD2,TRBJ2-2,CASSQEYGLAGNGELFF,TGCGCCAGCAGCCAAGAATACGGACTAGCGGGGAACGGGGAGCTGTTTTTT
few,TRBV27,-,TRBJ1-2,CASSLSGRQDYGYTF,TGTGCCAGCAGTTTATCGGGACGGCAGGACTATGGCTACACCTTC
-,TRBV9,TRBD2,TRBJ2-1,CASSVTSGPYNEQFF,TGTGCCAGCAGCGTTACTAGCGGCCCCTACAATGAGCAGTTCTTC
few,TRBV29-1,-,TRBJ2-4,CSVGLEGNIQYF,TGCAGCGTTGGACTAGAAGGAAACATTCAGTACTTC
few,TRBV11-3,-,TRBJ2-3,CASSLPPGGDTQYF,TGTGCCAGCAGCTTACCGCCTGGAGGGGATACGCAGTATTTT
-,TRBV18,TRBD1,TRBJ2-5,CASSPRTGNGETQYF,TGTGCCAGCTCACCACGGACAGGGAATGGAGAGACCCAGTACTTC
few,TRBV28,-,TRBJ1-6,CASSFGGSPLHF,TGTGCCAGCAGTTTTGGGGGGTCACCCCTCCACTTT
-,TRBV10-2,TRBD2,TRBJ2-1,CASSESGGTYNEQFF,TGCGCCAGCAGTGAGAGCGGGGGGACCTACAATGAGCAGTTCTTC
few,TRBV14,TRBD2,TRBJ2-5,CASSRPPGLGETQYF,TGTGCCAGCAGCCGACCTCCGGGACTAGGGGAGACCCAGTACTTC
few,TRBV30,-,TRBJ1-1,CAWDNGAEAFF,TGTGCCTGGGATAACGGCGCTGAAGCTTTCTTT
few,TRBV5-4,-,TRBJ1-2,CASSLGAEPNYGYTF,TGTGCCAGCAGCTTGGGTGCAGAGCCTAACTATGGCTACACCTTC
few,TRBV27,-,TRBJ1-1,CASSPGGLNTEAFF,TGTGCCAGCAGCCCCGGGGGGTTGAACACTGAAGCTTTCTTT
few,TRBV6-4,-,TRBJ2-1,CASSTGWSEQFF,TGTGCCAGCAGCACAGGGTGGAGTGAGCAGTTCTTC
-,TRBV7-2,-,TRBJ2-3,CASSPWGILADTQYF,TGTGCCAGCAGCCCTTGGGGGATCCTAGCAGATACGCAGTATTTT
-,TRBV25-1,-,TRBJ1-1,CASSGQPNTEAFF,TGTGCCAGCAGTGGTCAGCCGAACACTGAAGCTTTCTTT
few,TRBV5-1,-,TRBJ2-5,CASSLAVVAGGGETQYF,TGCGCCAGCAGCTTGGCGGTCGTTGCAGGGGGAGGAGAGACCCAGTACTTC
few,TRBV5-4,-,TRBJ2-3,CASSLFSTDTQYF,TGTGCCAGCAGCTTGTTTTCCACAGATACGCAGTATTTT
few,TRBV7-9,-,TRBJ1-5,CASSSGSLGEQPQHF,TGTGCCAGCAGCTCCGGGTCCCTAGGGGAACAGCCCCAGCATTTT
-,TRBV27,-,TRBJ2-1,CASSLGSGWGRQDMEQFF,TGTGCCAGCAGTTTAGGGAGTGGCTGGGGCCGCCAGGACATGGAGCAGTTCTTC
few,TRBV19,-,TRBJ2-7,CASRQANSYEQYF,TGTGCCAGTAGACAGGCAAACTCCTACGAGCAGTACTTC
-,TRBV6-6,-,TRBJ2-7,CASSPQDRGQYF,TGTGCCAGCAGTCCCCAAGACCGGGGGCAGTACTTC
-,TRBV9,-,TRBJ1-5,CASSVGWDQPQHF,TGTGCCAGCAGCGTAGGTTGGGATCAGCCCCAGCATTTT
-,TRBV6-6,-,TRBJ1-1,CASSYRDISEAFF,TGTGCCAGCAGTTACCGGGACATTAGTGAAGCTTTCTTT
-,TRBV15,-,TRBJ1-5,CATSRDRGDQPQHF,TGTGCCACCAGCAGAGATCGCGGAGATCAGCCCCAGCATTTT
-,TRBV30,-,TRBJ1-3,CAWSVKGQGSDTIYF,TGTGCCTGGAGTGTAAAGGGGCAGGGGTCGGACACCATATATTTT
-,TRBV11-3,-,TRBJ1-5,CASNPRGANQPQHF,TGTGCCAGCAACCCGAGGGGGGCCAATCAGCCCCAGCATTTT
few,TRBV27,-,TRBJ2-3,CASSSPVGPGGTDTQYF,TGTGCCAGCAGTTCTCCCGTGGGACCAGGGGGCACAGATACGCAGTATTTT
-,TRBV30,-,TRBJ1-2,CAWMRPERSYGYTF,TGTGCCTGGATGAGGCCCGAGCGATCATATGGCTACACCTTC
-,TRBV28,-,TRBJ1-4,CASTGGLMNEKLFF,TGTGCCAGCACTGGGGGACTGATGAATGAAAAACTGTTTTTT
-,TRBV10-1,TRBD2,TRBJ2-1,CASSRLAGGEEQFF,TGCGCCAGCAGCCGACTAGCGGGGGGAGAGGAGCAGTTCTTC
-,TRBV10-3,-,TRBJ2-7,CAIGDGAYEQYF,TGTGCCATAGGGGACGGTGCCTACGAGCAGTACTTC
-,TRBV5-1,TRBD1,TRBJ2-5,CASSSGQGMETQYF,TGCGCCAGCAGCTCGGGACAGGGGATGGAGACCCAGTACTTC
few,TRBV4-1,-,TRBJ2-7,CASSRPRVEGHEQYF,TGCGCCAGCAGCCGGCCCAGGGTTGAGGGCCACGAGCAGTACTTC
-,TRBV10-3,TRBD2,TRBJ2-5,CAISPRSGRTEETQYF,TGTGCCATCAGTCCCCGTAGCGGGAGAACAGAAGAGACCCAGTACTTC
few,TRBV5-5,-,TRBJ2-1,CASSADLLNEQFF,TGTGCCAGCAGCGCGGACCTGTTGAATGAGCAGTTCTTC
-,TRBV29-1,-,TRBJ1-1,CSVEDRLDWAFF,TGCAGCGTTGAAGATCGTCTTGATTGGGCTTTCTTT
-,TRBV18,-,TRBJ2-7,CASSPQDSYEQYF,TGTGCCAGCTCACCACAGGACAGCTACGAGCAGTACTTC
-,TRBV18,TRBD2,TRBJ2-7,CASSPGLAGGQILDYEQYF,TGTGCCAGCTCACCCGGACTAGCGGGGGGGCAAATATTGGATTACGAGCAGTACTTC